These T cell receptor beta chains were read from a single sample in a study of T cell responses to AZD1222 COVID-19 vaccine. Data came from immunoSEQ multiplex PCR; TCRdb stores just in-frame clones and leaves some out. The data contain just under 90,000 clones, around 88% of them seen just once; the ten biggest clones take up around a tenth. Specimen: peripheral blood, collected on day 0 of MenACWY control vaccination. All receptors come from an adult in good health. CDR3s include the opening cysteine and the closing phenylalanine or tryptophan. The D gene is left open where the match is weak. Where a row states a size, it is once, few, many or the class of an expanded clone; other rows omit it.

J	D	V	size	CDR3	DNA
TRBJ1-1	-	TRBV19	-	CASSGVMNTEAFF	TGTGCCAGTAGTGGGGTTATGAACACTGAAGCTTTCTTT
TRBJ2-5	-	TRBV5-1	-	CASSFGQQETQYF	TGCGCCAGCAGCTTCGGACAGCAAGAGACCCAGTACTTC
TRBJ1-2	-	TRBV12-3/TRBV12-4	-	CASSLTASDGYTF	TGTGCCAGCAGTCTCACAGCGAGCGATGGCTACACCTTC
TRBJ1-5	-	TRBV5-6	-	CASSFGVSDSQPQHF	TGTGCCAGCAGCTTCGGGGTTAGTGACAGTCAGCCCCAGCATTTT
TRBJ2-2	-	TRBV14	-	CASSQVGVGGELFF	TGTGCCAGCAGCCAAGTAGGGGTTGGCGGGGAGCTGTTTTTT
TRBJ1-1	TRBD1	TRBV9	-	CASSPNPGQGLIGAFF	TGTGCCAGCAGCCCAAACCCGGGACAGGGACTGATTGGAGCTTTCTTT
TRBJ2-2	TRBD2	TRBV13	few	CASSRLVSGGPANTGELFF	TGTGCCAGCAGCCGATTAGTTAGCGGGGGGCCAGCGAACACCGGGGAGCTGTTTTTT
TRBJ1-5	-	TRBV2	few	CASSQTSSNQPQHF	TGTGCCAGCAGTCAAACTAGTAGCAATCAGCCCCAGCATTTT
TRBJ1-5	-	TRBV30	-	CAWTAQENQPQHF	TGTGCCTGGACCGCGCAGGAAAATCAGCCCCAGCATTTT
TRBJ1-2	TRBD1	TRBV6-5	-	CASSYSWTGGADGYTF	TGTGCCAGCAGTTACTCTTGGACAGGGGGCGCGGATGGCTACACCTTC
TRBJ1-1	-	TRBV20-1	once	CSASQPQGGTEAFF	TGCAGTGCTAGTCAGCCCCAGGGCGGCACTGAAGCTTTCTTT
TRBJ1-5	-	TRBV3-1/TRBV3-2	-	CASSSSGVGNQPQHF	TGTGCCAGCAGCTCATCTGGGGTAGGCAATCAGCCCCAGCATTTT
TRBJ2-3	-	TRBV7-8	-	CASSHGGGIRDF	TGTGCCAGCAGCCACGGAGGGGGGATAAGGGATTTT
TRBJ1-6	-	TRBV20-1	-	CSASPGSNSPLHF	TGCAGTGCTAGTCCGGGTTCCAATTCACCCCTCCACTTT
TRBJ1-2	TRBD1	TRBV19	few	CASSPGQGRGYTF	TGTGCCAGTAGTCCGGGACAGGGTAGAGGCTACACCTTC
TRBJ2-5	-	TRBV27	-	CASSPNRVRRYF	TGTGCCAGCAGTCCCAACAGGGTTAGACGGTACTTC
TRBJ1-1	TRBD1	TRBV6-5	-	CASSYTGDTEAFF	TGTGCCAGCAGTTATACAGGGGACACTGAAGCTTTCTTT
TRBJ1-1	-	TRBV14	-	CASSQLLNTEAFF	TGTGCCAGCAGCCAATTGCTGAACACTGAAGCTTTCTTT
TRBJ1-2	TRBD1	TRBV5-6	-	CASSGGQKNYGYTF	TGTGCCAGCAGCGGGGGACAGAAGAACTATGGCTACACCTTC